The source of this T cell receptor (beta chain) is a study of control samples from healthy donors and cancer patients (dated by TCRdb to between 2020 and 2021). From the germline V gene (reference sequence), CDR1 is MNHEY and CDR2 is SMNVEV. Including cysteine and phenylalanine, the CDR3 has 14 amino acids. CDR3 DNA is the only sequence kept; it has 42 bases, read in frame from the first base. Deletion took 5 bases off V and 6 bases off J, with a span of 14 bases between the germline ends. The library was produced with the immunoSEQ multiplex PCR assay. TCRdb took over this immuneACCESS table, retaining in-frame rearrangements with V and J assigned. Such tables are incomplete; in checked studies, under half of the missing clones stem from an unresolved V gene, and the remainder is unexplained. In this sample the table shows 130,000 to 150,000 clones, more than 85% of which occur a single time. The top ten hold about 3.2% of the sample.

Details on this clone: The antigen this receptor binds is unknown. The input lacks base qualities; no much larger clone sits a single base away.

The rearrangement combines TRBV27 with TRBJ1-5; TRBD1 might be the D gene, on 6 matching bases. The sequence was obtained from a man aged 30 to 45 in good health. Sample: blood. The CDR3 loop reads CASSLTGSAQPQHF. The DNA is TGTGCCAGCAGTCTAACAGGGTCGGCTCAGCCCCAGCATTTT.